This entry is about one TCR beta chain. In germline, CDR1 is SGHRS, CDR2 YFSETQ. The CDR3 runs 17 residues. Unmatched junction bases numbered 7, after V lost 4 bases and J lost 0 bases. The entry originates in a study of blood T cell repertoires in COVID-19. Study in general: The United States, Italy and Spain supplied acute and convalescent COVID-19 samples. Nucleic acid was either cDNA or gDNA, and it came from T cells, B-cell-depleted T cells, or PBMCs.

In the source study's methods: Reference gene primers were amplified, and this amplification served to estimate nucleated cell counts. Profiled with immunoSEQ multiplex PCR; TCRdb holds only in-frame clones, not every one. From that table come the V and J calls and clone size; the DNA was used to work out D and trimming. The sample comprises roughly 250,000 clones, roughly 87% of which are singletons, and roughly 7% rests with the top ten. The sample comprised peripheral blood. The sequence came from a man in his fifties or sixties who had recovered from COVID-19. V gene TRBV5-1 combines with J gene TRBJ1-4; 9 nucleotides align to TRBD1. The CDR3 is CASSLQGARATNEKLFF. The CDR3 nucleotides are TGCGCCAGCAGCCTACAGGGGGCCCGTGCAACTAATGAAAAACTGTTTTTT.